The present T cell receptor beta chain was sequenced within a study of molecular identifiers for immune sequencing clone quantification. This clonotype was seen at least ten times. TCRdb reprocessed the PCR reads with MiXCR, giving one entry per CDR3 protein. Altogether around 470,000 distinct CDR3 sequences are present, 20% to 25% being singletons, with the ten largest covering about 0.8%. The trim removed 1 base at V and 0 bases at J, leaving 19 bases unmatched. CDR3 size: 22 residues. CDR1 and CDR2 from the germline V gene are SGHVS and FNYEAQ. The genes are TRBV7-6 and TRBJ2-3; 10 bases match TRBD2. The sequence derives from a human donor in good health. Some libraries in this study had Jurkat cell RNA spiked in. Sequencing input: naive CD8+ T cells from blood, with Jurkat cell RNA spiked in. As for subset: FACS-sorted CD8+CD4-CCR7+CD45RA+ naive T cells. The CDR3 region has the DNA TGTGCCAGCAGCTTAGGTCCCGGGACCATAGCGGGGGGCTTCCATAGCACAGATACGCAGTATTTT. Translated, it gives CASSLGPGTIAGGFHSTDTQYF. The full variable domain, its missing parts supplied by reference TRBV7-6 and TRBJ2-3, is GAGVSQSPRYKVTKRGQDVALRCDPISGHVSLYWYRQALGQGPEFLTYFNYEAQQDKSGLPNDRFSAERPEGSISTLTIQRTEQRDSAMYRCASSLGPGTIAGGFHSTDTQYFGPGTRLTVL.